This T cell receptor (beta chain) derives from a study of blood T cell repertoires in COVID-19 (TCRdb year 2020). Study-level background: Collaborator samples came from the United States, Italy and Spain and covered acute and convalescent phases of COVID-19. Deeply sampled blood TCRbeta repertoires from subjects exposed to, actively infected with, or recovered from COVID-19 were included in the dataset. Samples were obtained from the ongoing ImmuneRACE study (first 160 participants) and from 1,000 to 1,500 subjects provided by 6 global collaborators. Sample metadata almost always included a de-identified subject ID, COVID-19 status, age in years and sex. The prospective study material was composed of cDNA or gDNA derived from T cells, B-cell-depleted T cells, or PBMCs. A freely available public database, intended as a resource for researchers studying the immune response to SARS-CoV-2, is where the repertoires were released. Where HLA class I and class II types were available, the types were taken from metadata supplied by the sample provider, not from assay-based typing. General findings and caveats noted by the study authors: The amount of clinical and demographic metadata varied by source and participant and was provided uncurated.

Points on this clone: Its antigen has not been determined. Base qualities are not recorded, but no much larger clone differs from it by a single base.

Collaborating institutions collected whole blood in K2EDTA tubes following their own protocols. For TCRbeta analysis, collaborator samples were shipped as frozen whole blood, as isolated PBMCs, or as DNA extracted from either sample type. TCRbeta CDR3 regions were amplified from genomic DNA using the immunoSEQ Assay, a bias-controlled multiplex PCR. The published analysis was carried out like this. Within the assay, amplification of reference gene primers was used to estimate how many nucleated cells each sample contained. To quantify the absolute abundance of each unique TCRbeta CDR3 rearrangement, sequence reads were collapsed and filtered. For each sample, productive Simpson clonality was calculated by taking the square root of Simpson's diversity index across productive rearrangements. This immuneACCESS table, as held by TCRdb, lists in-frame sequences with V and J called but not all clones. Of the missing ones, under half trace to an unresolved V gene in checked studies; the others have no known cause. For V, J and clone size, that table is used; D and trimming come from the DNA. This sample is represented by some 120,000 clones; around 80% of them were singletons. The ten largest make up 37% of the sample.

The source is a man aged 35 to 55 with active or convalescent COVID-19. The sample comprised peripheral blood.

The CDR3 has the sequence CASKSGSYSGEQYF. The DNA reads TGTGCCAGCAAAAGCGGGAGCTACTCGGGAGAGCAGTACTTC. This chain is built from TRBV27 and TRBJ2-7; a stretch of 8 junction bases matches TRBD2. Sequences MNHEY (CDR1) and SMNVEV (CDR2) are obtained from the germline V gene (reference sequence). Its CDR3 holds 14 amino acids, cysteine through phenylalanine. Just the 42-base CDR3 DNA is kept, in frame starting at base 1. Trimming takes 7 bases off V and 7 bases off J; junction bases not matched to a gene: 12.